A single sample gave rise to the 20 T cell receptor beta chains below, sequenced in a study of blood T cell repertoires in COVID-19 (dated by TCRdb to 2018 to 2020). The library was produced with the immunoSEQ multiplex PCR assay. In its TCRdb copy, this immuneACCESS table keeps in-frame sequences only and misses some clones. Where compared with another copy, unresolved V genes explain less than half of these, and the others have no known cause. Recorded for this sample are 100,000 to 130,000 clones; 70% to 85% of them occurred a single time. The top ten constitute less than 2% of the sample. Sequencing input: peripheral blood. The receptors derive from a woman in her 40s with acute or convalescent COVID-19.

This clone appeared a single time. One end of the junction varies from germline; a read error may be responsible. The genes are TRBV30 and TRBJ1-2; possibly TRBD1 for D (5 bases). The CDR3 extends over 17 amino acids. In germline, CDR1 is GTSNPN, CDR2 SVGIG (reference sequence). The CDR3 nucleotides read TGTGCCTGGAGCGTACATTTGACAGCGTTAGCTAACTATGACTACACCTTC. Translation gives CAWSVHLTALANYDYTF.

The CDR3 region has the DNA TGCGCCAGCAGCTTGTGGGCAGCAAATTACAATGAGCAGTTCTTC. Its translation: CASSLWAANYNEQFF. The chain joins TRBV5-1 to TRBJ2-1; D call uncertain. V lost 1 base to trimming and J lost 4 bases, with 12 bases between them. The CDR3 covers 15 residues. The germline gives CDR1 SGHRS, CDR2 YFSETQ.

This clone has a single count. The CDR3 region is CASSVGGQQETQYF. The CDR3 DNA sequence: TGTGCCAGCAGCGTAGGCGGACAGCAAGAGACCCAGTACTTC. The genes are TRBV7-8 and TRBJ2-5, with D possibly TRBD1 on 6 matching bases. Germline V CDR1 and CDR2: SGHVS, FQNEAQ. Trimming took 5 bases from V and 2 from J, leaving 12 bases between them. The CDR3 runs 14 residues. The full variable domain, rest sourced from reference TRBV7-8 and TRBJ2-5, is GAGVSQSPRYKVAKRGQDVALRCDPISGHVSLFWYQQALGQGPEFLTYFQNEAQLDKSGLPSDRFFAERPEGSVSTLKIQRTQQEDSAVYLCASSVGGQQETQYFGPGTRLLVL.

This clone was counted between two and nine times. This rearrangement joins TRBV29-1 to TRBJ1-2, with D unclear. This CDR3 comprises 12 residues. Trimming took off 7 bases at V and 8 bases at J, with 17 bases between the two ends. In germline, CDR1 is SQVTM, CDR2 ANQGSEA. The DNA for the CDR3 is TGCAGCGCCCTGTCTCAGGTGGGCGGCTACACCTTC. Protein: CSALSQVGGYTF. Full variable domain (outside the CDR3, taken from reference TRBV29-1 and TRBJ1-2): SAVISQKPSRDICQRGTSLTIQCQVDSQVTMMFWYRQQPGQSLTLIATANQGSEATYESGFVIDKFPISRPNLTFSTLTVSNMSPEDSSIYLCSALSQVGGYTFGSGTRLTVV.

CDR3 residues: CASSPPGQSSPYEQYF. For the CDR3, the DNA is TGTGCCAGCTCACCACCTGGACAGTCCTCCCCCTACGAGCAGTACTTC. This chain connects TRBV18 to TRBJ2-7; TRBD1 is a possible D gene (6 bases). The V gene's germline CDR1 is KGHSH and CDR2 LQKENI. CDR3 length: 16 amino acids. Trimming shortened V by 0 bases and J by 2 bases, and 14 bases separated the two germline ends.

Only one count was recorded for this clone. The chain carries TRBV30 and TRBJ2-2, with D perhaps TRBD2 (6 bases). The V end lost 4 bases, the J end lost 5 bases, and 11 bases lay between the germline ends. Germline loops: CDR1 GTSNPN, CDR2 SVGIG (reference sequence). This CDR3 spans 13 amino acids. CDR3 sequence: CAWNTGGTGELFF. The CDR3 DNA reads TGTGCCTGGAATACTGGGGGGACCGGGGAGCTGTTTTTT.

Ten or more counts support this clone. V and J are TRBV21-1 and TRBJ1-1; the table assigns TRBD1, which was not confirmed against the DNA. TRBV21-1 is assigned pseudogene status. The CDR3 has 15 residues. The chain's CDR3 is CASSKLGVLNTEAFF. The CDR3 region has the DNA TGTGCCAGCAGCAAATTAGGGGTGTTGAACACTGAAGCTTTCTTT.

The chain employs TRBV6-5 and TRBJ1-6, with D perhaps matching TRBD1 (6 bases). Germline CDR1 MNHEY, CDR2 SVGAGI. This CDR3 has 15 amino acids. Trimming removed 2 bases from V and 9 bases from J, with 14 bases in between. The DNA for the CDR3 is TGTGCCAGCAGTTACGACAGGTTTAAGGGTTCACCCCTCCACTTT. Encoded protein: CASSYDRFKGSPLHF.

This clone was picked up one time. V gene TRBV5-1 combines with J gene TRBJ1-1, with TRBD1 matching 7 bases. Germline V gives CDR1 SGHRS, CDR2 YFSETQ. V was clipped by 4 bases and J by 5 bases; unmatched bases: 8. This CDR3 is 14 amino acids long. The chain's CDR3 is CASSTAGGNTEAFF. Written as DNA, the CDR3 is TGCGCCAGCAGCACCGCAGGGGGGAATACTGAAGCTTTCTTT.

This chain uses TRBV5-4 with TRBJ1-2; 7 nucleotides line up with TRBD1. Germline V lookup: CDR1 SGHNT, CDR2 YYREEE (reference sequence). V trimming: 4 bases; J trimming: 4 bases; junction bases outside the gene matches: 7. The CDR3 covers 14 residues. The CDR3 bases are TGTGCCAGCAGCCCCCGGGACAGCGGCTATGGCTACACCTTC. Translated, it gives CASSPRDSGYGYTF. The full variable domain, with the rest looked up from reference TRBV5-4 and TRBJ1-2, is ETGVTQSPTHLIKTRGQQVTLRCSSQSGHNTVSWYQQALGQGPQFIFQYYREEENGRGNFPPRFSGLQFPNYSSELNVNALELDDSALYLCASSPRDSGYGYTFGSGTRLTVV.

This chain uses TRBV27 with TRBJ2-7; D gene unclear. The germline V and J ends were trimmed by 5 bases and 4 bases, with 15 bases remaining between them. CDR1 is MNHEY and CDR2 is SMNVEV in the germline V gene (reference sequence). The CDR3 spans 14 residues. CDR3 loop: CASSPSPGGYEQYF. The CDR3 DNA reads TGTGCCAGCAGTCCTTCCCCGGGTGGGTACGAGCAGTACTTC.

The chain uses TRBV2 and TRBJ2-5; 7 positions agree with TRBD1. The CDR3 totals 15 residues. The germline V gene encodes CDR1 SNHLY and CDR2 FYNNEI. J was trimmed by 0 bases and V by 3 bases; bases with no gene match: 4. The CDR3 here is CASSDLGQNQETQYF. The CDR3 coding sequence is TGTGCCAGCAGTGACCTGGGACAGAACCAAGAGACCCAGTACTTC.

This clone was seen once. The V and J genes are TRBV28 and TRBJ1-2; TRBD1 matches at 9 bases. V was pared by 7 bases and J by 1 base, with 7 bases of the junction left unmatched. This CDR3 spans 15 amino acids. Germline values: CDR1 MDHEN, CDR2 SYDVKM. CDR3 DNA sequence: TGTGCCAGCACCAAGGGGGACAGGGATAACTATGGCTACACCTTC. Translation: CASTKGDRDNYGYTF.

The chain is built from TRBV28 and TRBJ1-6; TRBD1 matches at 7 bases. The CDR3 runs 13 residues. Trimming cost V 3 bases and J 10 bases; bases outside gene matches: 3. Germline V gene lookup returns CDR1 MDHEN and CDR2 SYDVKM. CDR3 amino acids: CASSFPGQSPLHF. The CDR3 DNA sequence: TGTGCCAGCAGTTTCCCGGGACAGTCACCCCTCCACTTT.

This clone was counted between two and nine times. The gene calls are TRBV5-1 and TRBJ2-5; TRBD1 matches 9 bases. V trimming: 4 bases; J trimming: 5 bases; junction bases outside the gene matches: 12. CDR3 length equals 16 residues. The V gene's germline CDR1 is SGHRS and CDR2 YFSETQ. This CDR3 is CASSRRQGGAEETQYF. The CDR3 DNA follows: TGCGCCAGCAGCCGGCGACAGGGGGGTGCTGAGGAGACCCAGTACTTC.

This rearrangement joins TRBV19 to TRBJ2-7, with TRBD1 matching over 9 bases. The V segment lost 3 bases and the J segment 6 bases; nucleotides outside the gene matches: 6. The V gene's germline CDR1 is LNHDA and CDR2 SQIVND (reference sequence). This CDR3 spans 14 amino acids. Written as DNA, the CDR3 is TGTGCCAGTAGTATCACGGGACAGGGTGCCGAGCAGTACTTC. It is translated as CASSITGQGAEQYF.

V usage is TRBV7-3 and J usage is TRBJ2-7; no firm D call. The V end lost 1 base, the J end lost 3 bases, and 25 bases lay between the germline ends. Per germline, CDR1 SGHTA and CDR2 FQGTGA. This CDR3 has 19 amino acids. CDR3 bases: TGTGCCAGCAGCTTAAACGAACTACGTAACCGGTTACACCACTACGAGCAGTACTTC. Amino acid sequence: CASSLNELRNRLHHYEQYF.

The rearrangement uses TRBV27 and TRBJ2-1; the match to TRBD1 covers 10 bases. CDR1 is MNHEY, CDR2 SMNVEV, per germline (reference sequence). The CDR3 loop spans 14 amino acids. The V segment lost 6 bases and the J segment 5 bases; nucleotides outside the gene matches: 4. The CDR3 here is CASSETGGDNEQFF. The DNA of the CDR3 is TGTGCCAGCAGCGAGACAGGGGGCGACAATGAGCAGTTCTTC.

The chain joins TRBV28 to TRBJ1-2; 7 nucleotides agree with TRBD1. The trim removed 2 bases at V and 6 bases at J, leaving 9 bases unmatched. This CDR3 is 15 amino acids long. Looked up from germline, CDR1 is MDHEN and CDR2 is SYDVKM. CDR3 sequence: CASSLPNTGVDGYTF. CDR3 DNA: TGTGCCAGCAGTTTACCAAATACAGGGGTAGATGGCTACACCTTC.

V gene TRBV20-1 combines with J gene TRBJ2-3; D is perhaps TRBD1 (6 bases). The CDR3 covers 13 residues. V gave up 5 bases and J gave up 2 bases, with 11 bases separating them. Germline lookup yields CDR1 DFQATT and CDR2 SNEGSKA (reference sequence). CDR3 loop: CSARGGPTDTQYF. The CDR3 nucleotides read TGCAGTGCTCGTGGGGGCCCCACAGATACGCAGTATTTT.